Below are 7 T cell receptor beta chains sequenced from a single sample in a study of blood T cell repertoires in COVID-19. Data came from immunoSEQ multiplex PCR; TCRdb stores just in-frame clones and leaves some out. This sample yields 95,000 to 110,000 clones, of which roughly 82% are seen a single time; more than 4.5% belongs to the top ten. Sequencing was performed on peripheral blood. The receptor source for this set is a man in his sixties with acute or convalescent COVID-19.

The genes are TRBV19 and TRBJ2-2, with TRBD1 identical over 7 bases. The CDR3 covers 16 residues. Germline V lookup: CDR1 LNHDA, CDR2 SQIVND (reference sequence). With V trimmed by 5 bases and J by 0 bases, 6 bases remained unmatched. The CDR3 DNA reads TGTGCCAGTAGTGGCCACAGGGGCACGAACACCGGGGAGCTGTTTTTT. It translates to CASSGHRGTNTGELFF.

With respect to this clone: Other DNA sequences within the sample encode an identical CDR3. V is TRBV2 and J is TRBJ1-1; no firm D call. Trimming left V 4 bases short and J 1 base short, with 7 bases between. This CDR3 has 13 residues. In germline, CDR1 is SNHLY, CDR2 FYNNEI. The CDR3 coding sequence is TGTGCCAGCAGTGGAAGAGGGAACACTGAAGCTTTCTTT. This sequence encodes CASSGRGNTEAFF.

To note about this clone: Sequence at one end of the junction differs from germline and may be a read error. The sample contains more than one DNA sequence encoding this CDR3. J is TRBJ2-7 and V is TRBV7-7; 11 nucleotides match TRBD1. Germline CDR1 is SSHAT and CDR2 is FNYEAQ (reference sequence). The CDR3 is made up of 14 amino acids. The CDR3 is CASSLGQGAGEQYF. DNA of the CDR3: TGTGCTAGCAGCTTAGGACAGGGGGCAGGAGAGCAGTACTTC.

The genes are TRBV4-3 and TRBJ2-1, with TRBD2 matching 7 bases. The CDR3 covers 17 residues. Germline trimming cut 0 bases from V and 4 bases from J; bases unmatched to any gene: 9. The germline gives CDR1 LGHNA, CDR2 YSLEER. The CDR3 region is CASSQDMGEGGYNEQFF. In nucleotides, the CDR3 is TGCGCCAGCAGCCAAGATATGGGGGAGGGAGGGTACAATGAGCAGTTCTTC.

This clone appeared once. The rearrangement joins TRBV6-5 to TRBJ1-5, with D uncertain. With 2 bases removed from V and 5 bases from J, the gap between germline ends came to 7 bases. Germline CDR1 reads MNHEY; CDR2 reads SVGAGI. The CDR3 runs to 13 residues. The CDR3 protein is CASSYNGYQPQHF. For the CDR3, the DNA is TGTGCCAGCAGTTACAACGGTTATCAGCCCCAGCATTTT.

The CDR3, as DNA: TGTGCCAGTAGTGACCCAGGGGCTGACTCTGGAAACACCATATATTTT. It specifies CASSDPGADSGNTIYF. V gene TRBV19 combines with J gene TRBJ1-3, with D maybe TRBD1 (6 bases). V was shortened by 5 bases and J by 0 bases, with 14 bases between the two germline ends. The CDR3 runs 16 residues. The germline gives CDR1 LNHDA, CDR2 SQIVND (reference sequence).

The chain links TRBV24-1 to TRBJ1-5, with 9 bases that match TRBD1. From germline, CDR1 is KGHDR and CDR2 SFDVKD. This CDR3 comprises 16 residues. The J segment lost 3 bases and the V segment lost 3 bases, leaving 5 bases of the junction unmatched. The CDR3 here is CATSDPGQGPNQPQHF. DNA for the CDR3: TGTGCCACCAGTGATCCTGGACAGGGGCCCAATCAGCCCCAGCATTTT.